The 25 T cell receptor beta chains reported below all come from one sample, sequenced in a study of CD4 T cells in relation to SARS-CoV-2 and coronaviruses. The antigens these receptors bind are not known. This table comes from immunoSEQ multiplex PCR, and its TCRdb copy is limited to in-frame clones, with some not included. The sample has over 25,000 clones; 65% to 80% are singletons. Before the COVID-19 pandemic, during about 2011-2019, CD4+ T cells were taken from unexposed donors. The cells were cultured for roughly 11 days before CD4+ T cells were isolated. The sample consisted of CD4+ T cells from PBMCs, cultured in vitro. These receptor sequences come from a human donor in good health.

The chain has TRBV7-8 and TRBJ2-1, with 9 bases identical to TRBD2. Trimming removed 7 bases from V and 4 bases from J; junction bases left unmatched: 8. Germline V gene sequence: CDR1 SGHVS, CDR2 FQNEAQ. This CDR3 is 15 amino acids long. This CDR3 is CASTHTSGSYNEQFF. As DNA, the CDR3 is TGTGCCAGCACCCACACTAGCGGGTCTTACAATGAGCAGTTCTTC.

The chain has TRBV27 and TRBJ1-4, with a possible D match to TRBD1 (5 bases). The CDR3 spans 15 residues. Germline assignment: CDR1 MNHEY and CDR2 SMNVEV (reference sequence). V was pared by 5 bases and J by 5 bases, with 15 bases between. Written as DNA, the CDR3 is TGTGCCAGCAGTCAGGGTGGGGCCCAGAATGAAAAACTGTTTTTT. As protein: CASSQGGAQNEKLFF.

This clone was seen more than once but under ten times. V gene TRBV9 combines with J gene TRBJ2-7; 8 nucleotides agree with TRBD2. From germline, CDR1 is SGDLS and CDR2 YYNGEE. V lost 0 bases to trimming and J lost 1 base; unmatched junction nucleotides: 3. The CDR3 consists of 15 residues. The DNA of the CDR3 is TGTGCCAGCAGCGTAGAGGCTAGCGGGTCCTACGAGCAGTACTTC. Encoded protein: CASSVEASGSYEQYF.

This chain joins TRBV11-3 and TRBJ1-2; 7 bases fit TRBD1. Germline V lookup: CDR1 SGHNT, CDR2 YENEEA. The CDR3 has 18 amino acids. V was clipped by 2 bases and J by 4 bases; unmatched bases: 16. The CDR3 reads CASSLPQKTGTASYGYTF. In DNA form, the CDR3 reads TGTGCCAGCAGCTTACCTCAAAAGACCGGGACAGCTAGCTATGGCTACACCTTC. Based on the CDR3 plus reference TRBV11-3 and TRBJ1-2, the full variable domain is EAGVVQSPRYKIIEKKQPVAFWCNPISGHNTLYWYLQNLGQGPELLIRYENEEAVDDSQLPKDRFSAERLKGVDSTLKIQPAELGDSAVYLCASSLPQKTGTASYGYTFGSGTRLTVV.

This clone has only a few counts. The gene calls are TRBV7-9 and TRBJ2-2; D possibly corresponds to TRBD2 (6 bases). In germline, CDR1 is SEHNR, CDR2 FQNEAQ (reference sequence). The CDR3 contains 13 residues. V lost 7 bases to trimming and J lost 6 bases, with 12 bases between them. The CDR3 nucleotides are TGTGCCAGCACCCCACCGGGGGCCGGGGAGCTGTTTTTT. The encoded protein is CASTPPGAGELFF.

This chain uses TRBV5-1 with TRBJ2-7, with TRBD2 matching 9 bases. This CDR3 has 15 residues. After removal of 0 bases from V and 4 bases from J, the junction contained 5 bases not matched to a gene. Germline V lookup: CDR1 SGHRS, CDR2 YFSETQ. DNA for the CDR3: TGCGCCAGCAGCTTGGGTGCGGGAGGGCCTTACGAGCAGTACTTC. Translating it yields CASSLGAGGPYEQYF.

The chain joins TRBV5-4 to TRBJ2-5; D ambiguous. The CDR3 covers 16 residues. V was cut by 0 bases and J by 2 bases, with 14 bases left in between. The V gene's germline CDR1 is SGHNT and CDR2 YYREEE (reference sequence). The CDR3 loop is CASSLVSGIAQETQYF. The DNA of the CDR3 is TGTGCCAGCAGCTTGGTTAGTGGGATTGCACAAGAGACCCAGTACTTC.

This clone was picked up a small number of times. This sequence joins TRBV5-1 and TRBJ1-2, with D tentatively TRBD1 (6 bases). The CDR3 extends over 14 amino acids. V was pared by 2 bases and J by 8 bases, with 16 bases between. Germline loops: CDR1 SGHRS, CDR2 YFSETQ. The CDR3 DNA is TGCGCCAGCAGCTTAGAACAGGGAGTAGGGGGCTACACCTTC. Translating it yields CASSLEQGVGGYTF. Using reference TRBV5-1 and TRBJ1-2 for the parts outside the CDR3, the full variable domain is KAGVTQTPRYLIKTRGQQVTLSCSPISGHRSVSWYQQTPGQGLQFLFEYFSETQRNKGNFPGRFSGRQFSNSRSEMNVSTLELGDSALYLCASSLEQGVGGYTFGSGTRLTVV.

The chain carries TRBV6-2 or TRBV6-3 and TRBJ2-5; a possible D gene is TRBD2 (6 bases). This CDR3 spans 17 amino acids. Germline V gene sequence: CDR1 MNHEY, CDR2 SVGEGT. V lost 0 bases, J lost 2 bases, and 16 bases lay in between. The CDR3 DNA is TGTGCCAGCAGTTACTCAAGAGCGGGTTTGAATCAAGAGACCCAGTACTTC. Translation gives CASSYSRAGLNQETQYF.

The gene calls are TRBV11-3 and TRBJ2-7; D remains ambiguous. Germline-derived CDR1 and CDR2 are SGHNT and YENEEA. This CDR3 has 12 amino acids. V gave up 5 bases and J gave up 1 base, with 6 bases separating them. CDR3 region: CASSGVSYEQYF. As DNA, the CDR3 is TGTGCCAGCAGCGGCGTTTCCTACGAGCAGTACTTC.

The CDR3 sequence: CASSLAEGHNEQFF. In DNA, the CDR3 is TGTGCCAGCAGTCTAGCGGAAGGACACAATGAGCAGTTCTTC. This chain links TRBV6-2 or TRBV6-3 with TRBJ2-1; 7 bases fit TRBD2. Germline V lookup: CDR1 MNHEY, CDR2 SVGEGT. J was trimmed by 5 bases and V by 5 bases; bases with no gene match: 6. The CDR3 contains 14 residues.

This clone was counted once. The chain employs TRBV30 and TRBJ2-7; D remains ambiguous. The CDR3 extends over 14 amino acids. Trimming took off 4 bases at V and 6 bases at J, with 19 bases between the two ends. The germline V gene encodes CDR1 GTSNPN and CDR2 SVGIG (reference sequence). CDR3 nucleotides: TGTGCCTGGACCGCCGGGTATTCGGTGGGCGAGCAGTACTTC. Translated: CAWTAGYSVGEQYF.

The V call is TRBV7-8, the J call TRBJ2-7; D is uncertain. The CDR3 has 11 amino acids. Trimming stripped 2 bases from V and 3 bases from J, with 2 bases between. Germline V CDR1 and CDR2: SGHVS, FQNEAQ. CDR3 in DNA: TGTGCCAGCAGCTTAAACTACGAGCAGTACTTC. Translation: CASSLNYEQYF.

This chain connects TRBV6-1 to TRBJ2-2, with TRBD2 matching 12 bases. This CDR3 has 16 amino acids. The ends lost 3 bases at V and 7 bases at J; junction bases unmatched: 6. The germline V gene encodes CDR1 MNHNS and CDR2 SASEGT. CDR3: CASSEVLAGGSGELFF. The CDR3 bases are TGTGCCAGCAGTGAGGTACTAGCGGGAGGCAGCGGGGAGCTGTTTTTT.

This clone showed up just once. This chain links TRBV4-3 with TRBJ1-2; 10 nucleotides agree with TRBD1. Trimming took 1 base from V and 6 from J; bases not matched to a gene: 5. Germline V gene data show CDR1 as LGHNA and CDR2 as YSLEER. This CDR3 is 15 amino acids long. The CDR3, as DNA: TGCGCCAGCAGCCAAGGGGACAGGGGCTTGGATGGCTACACCTTC. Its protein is CASSQGDRGLDGYTF.

The CDR3 protein is CASNNRGGDTIYF. The CDR3 region has the DNA TGTGCCAGTAATAACAGGGGAGGAGACACCATATATTTT. The chain couples TRBV19 to TRBJ1-3; 7 positions match TRBD1. CDR3 length: 13 residues. Germline CDR1 is LNHDA and CDR2 is SQIVND (reference sequence). V was pared by 7 bases and J by 8 bases, with 8 bases of the junction left unmatched.

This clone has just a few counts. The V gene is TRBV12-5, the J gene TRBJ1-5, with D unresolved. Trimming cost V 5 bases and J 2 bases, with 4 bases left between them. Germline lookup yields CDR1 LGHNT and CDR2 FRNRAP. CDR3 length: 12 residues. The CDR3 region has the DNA TGTGCTAGTGGTCGGGGCAATCAGCCCCAGCATTTT. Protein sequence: CASGRGNQPQHF.

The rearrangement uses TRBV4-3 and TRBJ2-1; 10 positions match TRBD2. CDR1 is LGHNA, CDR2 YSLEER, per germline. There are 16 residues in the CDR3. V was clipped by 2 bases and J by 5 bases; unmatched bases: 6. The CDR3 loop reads CASSQRSGLADNEQFF. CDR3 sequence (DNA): TGCGCCAGCAGCCAACGGAGTGGACTAGCGGACAATGAGCAGTTCTTC.

As DNA, the CDR3 is TGCGCCAGCAGCTTCGCGGCGGGGGGGCTCGCAGATACGCAGTATTTT. Residues: CASSFAAGGLADTQYF. The chain couples TRBV5-1 to TRBJ2-3; 9 bases map to TRBD2. Per the germline V gene, CDR1 is SGHRS and CDR2 is YFSETQ. The CDR3 loop spans 16 amino acids. V was pared by 2 bases and J by 4 bases, with 8 bases of the junction left unmatched.

The CDR3 loop is CASSQDYRDEQFF. The CDR3 DNA is TGCGCCAGCAGCCAGGATTACAGGGATGAGCAGTTCTTC. The V call is TRBV4-3, the J call TRBJ2-1, with a possible D match to TRBD1 (6 bases). The CDR3 runs 13 residues. Per the germline V gene, CDR1 is LGHNA and CDR2 is YSLEER. V was trimmed by 3 bases and J by 8 bases, leaving 11 bases between them.

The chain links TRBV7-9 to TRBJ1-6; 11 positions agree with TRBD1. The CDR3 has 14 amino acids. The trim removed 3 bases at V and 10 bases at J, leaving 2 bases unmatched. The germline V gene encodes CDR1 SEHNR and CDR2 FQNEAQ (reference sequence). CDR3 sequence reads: CASSLGQGGSPLHF. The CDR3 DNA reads TGTGCCAGCAGCTTGGGACAGGGGGGCTCACCCCTCCACTTT.

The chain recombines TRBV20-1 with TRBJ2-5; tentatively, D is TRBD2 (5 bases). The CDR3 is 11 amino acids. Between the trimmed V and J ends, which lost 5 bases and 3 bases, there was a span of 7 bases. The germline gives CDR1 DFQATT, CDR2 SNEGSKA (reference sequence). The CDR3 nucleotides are TGCAGTGCTGCCGGGGAAGAGACCCAGTACTTC. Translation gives CSAAGEETQYF.

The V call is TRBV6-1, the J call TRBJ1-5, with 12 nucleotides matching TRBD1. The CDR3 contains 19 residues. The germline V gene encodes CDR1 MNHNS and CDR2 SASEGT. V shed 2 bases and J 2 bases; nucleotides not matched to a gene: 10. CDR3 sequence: CASSETWDRGRPGNQPQHF. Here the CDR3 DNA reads TGTGCCAGCAGTGAAACCTGGGACAGGGGGCGACCGGGCAATCAGCCCCAGCATTTT.

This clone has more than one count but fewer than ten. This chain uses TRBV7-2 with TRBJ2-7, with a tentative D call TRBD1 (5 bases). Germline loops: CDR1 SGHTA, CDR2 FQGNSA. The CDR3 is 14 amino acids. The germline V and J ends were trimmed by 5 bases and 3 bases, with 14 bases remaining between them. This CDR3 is CASSQGHVLYEQYF. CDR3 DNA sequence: TGTGCCAGCAGCCAAGGACACGTCCTCTACGAGCAGTACTTC.

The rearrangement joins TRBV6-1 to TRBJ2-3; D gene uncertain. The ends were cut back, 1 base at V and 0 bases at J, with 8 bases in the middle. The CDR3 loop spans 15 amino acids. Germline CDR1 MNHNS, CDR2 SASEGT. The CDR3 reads CASSEGGRSTDTQYF. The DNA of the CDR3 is TGTGCCAGCAGTGAAGGTGGCAGGAGCACAGATACGCAGTATTTT.